One sample yielded the 32 T cell receptor beta chains listed below, sequenced in a study of CD8 T cells in ankylosing spondylitis. TCRdb analysed the 5' RACE reads with MiXCR anew, one entry per CDR3 protein. The table records about 260,000 distinct CDR3 sequences, more than 20% of them present only once. The sequenced material came from blood, either unsorted or a sorted T cell fraction (not recorded which). All receptors come from a male donor with ankylosing spondylitis or in good health (not recorded which).

This clonotype was recorded a few times. The rearrangement uses TRBV7-2 and TRBJ2-3, with D possibly being TRBD1 or TRBD2 (5 bases each). The CDR3 has 13 amino acids. Trimming removed 4 bases from V and 4 bases from J, with 9 bases in between. Germline CDR1 reads SGHTA; CDR2 reads FQGNSA. The CDR3 reads CASSYRDPDTQYF. The CDR3, as DNA: TGTGCCAGCAGCTACCGGGACCCAGATACGCAGTATTTT. The whole variable domain, remainder taken from reference TRBV7-2 and TRBJ2-3, is GAGVSQSPSNKVTEKGKDVELRCDPISGHTALYWYRQSLGQGLEFLIYFQGNSAPDKSGLPSDRFSAERTGGSVSTLTIQRTQQEDSAVYLCASSYRDPDTQYFGPGTRLTVL.

This clonotype was seen repeatedly, ten times or more. This chain connects TRBV12-3 or TRBV12-4 to TRBJ2-5; D ambiguous. V lost 4 bases to trimming and J lost 6 bases, with 6 bases between them. The CDR3 contains 11 residues. The CDR3 DNA sequence: TGTGCCAGCAGTTCCGGACAGACCCAGTACTTC. Its protein is CASSSGQTQYF.

A few counts support this clonotype. This chain uses TRBV20-1 with TRBJ2-5; 11 positions agree with TRBD1. This CDR3 comprises 16 residues. CDR1 and CDR2 (germline): DFQATT, SNEGSKA (reference sequence). The J segment lost 5 bases and the V segment lost 2 bases, leaving 10 bases of the junction unmatched. CDR3 in DNA: TGCAGTGCTAGATGGAGGGGGACAGGGGGATGGGAGACCCAGTACTTC. This encodes CSARWRGTGGWETQYF.

At least ten counts were recorded for this clonotype. The chain couples TRBV6-5 to TRBJ2-7; 10 bases match TRBD1. Germline assignment: CDR1 MNHEY and CDR2 SVGAGI. The CDR3 is 16 residues long. V lost 2 bases, J lost 10 bases, and 14 bases stayed unmatched. This CDR3 reads CASSYGYPDRGETQYF. The CDR3 coding sequence is TGTGCCAGCAGTTACGGATACCCGGACAGGGGGGAGACACAGTACTTC.

The chain joins TRBV20-1 to TRBJ2-3; 8 bases match TRBD2. With 3 bases clipped from V and 4 bases from J, the junction kept 6 bases outside the gene matches. There are 14 residues in the CDR3. Germline CDR1 DFQATT, CDR2 SNEGSKA (reference sequence). DNA of the CDR3: TGCAGTGCTAGCACAGCGGGGGTATCAGATACGCAGTATTTT. Protein: CSASTAGVSDTQYF.

The chain combines TRBV6-1 with TRBJ1-1; D is ambiguous. Germline V gene sequence: CDR1 MNHNS, CDR2 SASEGT. The CDR3 length is 15 residues. The germline V and J ends were trimmed by 10 bases and 0 bases, with 18 bases remaining between them. The CDR3 bases are TGTGCCACCTTAGCCCCCGGAATCCTGAACACTGAAGCTTTCTTT. As protein: CATLAPGILNTEAFF.

Many counts were recorded for this clonotype. V and J are TRBV20-1 and TRBJ2-1; maybe TRBD2 (5 bases). The V end was cut by 7 bases, the J end by 0 bases, with 13 bases between. Looked up from germline, CDR1 is DFQATT and CDR2 is SNEGSKA (reference sequence). This CDR3 has 14 amino acids. For the CDR3, the DNA is TGCAGTGGAAGACTGGGGAGCTCCTACAATGAGCAGTTCTTC. Residues: CSGRLGSSYNEQFF.

V and J are TRBV20-1 and TRBJ1-6; D ambiguous. V was pared by 6 bases and J by 4 bases, with 16 bases between. CDR3 length equals 15 residues. Germline CDR1 reads DFQATT; CDR2 reads SNEGSKA (reference sequence). CDR3 region: CSASRAGDYNSPLHF. CDR3 in DNA: TGCAGTGCATCGAGGGCCGGTGATTATAATTCACCCCTCCACTTT.

This clonotype occurred many times. The chain links TRBV11-2 to TRBJ1-5; perhaps TRBD1 as D (6 bases). V lost 4 bases, J lost 7 bases, and 17 bases lay in between. Germline CDR1 reads SGHAT; CDR2 reads FQNNGV. This CDR3 spans 15 amino acids. As DNA, the CDR3 is TGTGCCAGCAGCTCACTTACAGGGAAGGGCCAGCCCCAGCATTTT. Its translation: CASSSLTGKGQPQHF.

In this sample, this clonotype turned up many times. The CDR3 nucleotides read TGCAGCGTTGAAGATGGTGAGACCCAGTACTTC. Amino acids: CSVEDGETQYF. The chain employs TRBV29-1 and TRBJ2-5; D is unresolved. Between the trimmed V and J ends, which lost 0 bases and 5 bases, there was a span of 4 bases. The germline V gene encodes CDR1 SQVTM and CDR2 ANQGSEA. The CDR3 runs 11 residues.

The chain has TRBV20-1 and TRBJ2-7; 9 bases map to TRBD2. CDR3 length: 13 residues. CDR1 is DFQATT and CDR2 is SNEGSKA in the germline V gene (reference sequence). The trim removed 0 bases at V and 6 bases at J, leaving 3 bases unmatched. CDR3 sequence reads: CSAREAGGLEQYF. The CDR3 nucleotides are TGCAGTGCTAGAGAAGCGGGGGGTCTCGAGCAGTACTTC.

Ten or more counts support this clonotype. V gene TRBV20-1 combines with J gene TRBJ1-5; possible D gene TRBD1, 6 bases. CDR1 is DFQATT and CDR2 is SNEGSKA in the germline V gene (reference sequence). Trimming cost V 6 bases and J 8 bases, with 11 bases left between them. The CDR3 is 11 amino acids. The CDR3 DNA follows: TGCAGTGCGGGGGGGCTTAAGCCCCAGCATTTT. Protein: CSAGGLKPQHF.

The sample holds a few counts of this clonotype. This chain links TRBV20-1 with TRBJ2-7; TRBD2 might be the D (6 bases). The V end was cut by 7 bases, the J end by 0 bases, with 10 bases between. The V gene's germline CDR1 is DFQATT and CDR2 SNEGSKA (reference sequence). The CDR3 covers 12 residues. Here the CDR3 DNA reads TGCAGTGTCGCGGGATTCTCCTACGAGCAGTACTTC. As protein: CSVAGFSYEQYF.

V is TRBV19 and J is TRBJ2-1; 9 nucleotides match TRBD2. V lost 5 bases, J lost 5 bases, and 7 bases stayed unmatched. The CDR3 totals 15 residues. Germline V lookup: CDR1 LNHDA, CDR2 SQIVND (reference sequence). CDR3 in DNA: TGTGCCAGTAGTGTCAGACTAGCGGTCGACAATGAGCAGTTCTTC. Translation gives CASSVRLAVDNEQFF.

The CDR3 DNA reads TGCAGTGCCAACAGGGGGAGGGATTACCAAGAGACCCAGTACTTC. It is translated as CSANRGRDYQETQYF. This chain uses TRBV20-1 with TRBJ2-5; tentative D call: TRBD1 (8 bases). V was trimmed by 6 bases and J by 0 bases, leaving 17 bases between them. There are 15 residues in the CDR3. In germline, CDR1 is DFQATT, CDR2 SNEGSKA (reference sequence).

This clonotype was counted ten times or more. The genes are TRBV29-1 and TRBJ2-1; D tentatively reads TRBD1 or TRBD2 (5 bases each). Germline assignment: CDR1 SQVTM and CDR2 ANQGSEA. Trimming pared 4 bases from V and 9 bases from J, leaving 13 bases between. The CDR3 runs to 12 residues. The CDR3 DNA sequence: TGCAGCGTTGGGGGGATGGGACGTGAGCAGTTCTTC. This gives the protein CSVGGMGREQFF.

This clonotype has a count of ten or more. The chain combines TRBV20-1 with TRBJ2-7; possibly TRBD2 for D (6 bases). CDR3 length: 14 residues. Trimming cost V 0 bases and J 3 bases, with 12 bases left between them. The V gene's germline CDR1 is DFQATT and CDR2 SNEGSKA (reference sequence). The CDR3 bases are TGCAGTGCTAGAGAAGGCGGGGCAGACTACGAGCAGTACTTC. It codes for CSAREGGADYEQYF.

This clonotype was recorded at least ten times. This chain connects TRBV11-2 to TRBJ1-2; maybe TRBD1 (6 bases). Germline CDR1 is SGHAT and CDR2 is FQNNGV. The CDR3 spans 14 residues. Deletions cut 2 bases from V and 4 bases from J, with 11 bases between. CDR3 amino acids: CASSLFGGSYGYTF. The CDR3 nucleotides read TGTGCCAGCAGCTTATTTGGGGGCAGCTATGGCTACACCTTC.

The V call is TRBV5-6, the J call TRBJ2-1; TRBD1 or TRBD2 may be the D gene (5 bases each). The V gene lost 3 bases and the J gene lost 2 bases, with 18 bases spanning the gap. The CDR3 spans 17 residues. Germline V gene sequence: CDR1 SGHDT, CDR2 YYEEEE. The chain's CDR3 is CASSSHRDLGTYNEQFF. The CDR3 DNA follows: TGTGCCAGCAGCTCACACCGGGACCTAGGGACCTACAATGAGCAGTTCTTC.

The rearrangement joins TRBV18 to TRBJ2-7, with a weak D call TRBD2 (5 bases). The CDR3 contains 16 residues. Germline loops: CDR1 KGHSH, CDR2 LQKENI. Trimming removed 0 bases from V and 9 bases from J, with 21 bases in between. Here the CDR3 reads CASSPPKGPHTSGQYF. In DNA form, the CDR3 reads TGTGCCAGCTCACCACCGAAAGGTCCTCATACAAGCGGGCAGTACTTC.

In this sample, this clonotype turned up many times. The rearrangement joins TRBV20-1 to TRBJ1-1; D perhaps matches TRBD1 (5 bases). V was shortened by 2 bases and J by 0 bases, with 7 bases between the two germline ends. The CDR3 is 13 amino acids. The germline V gene has CDR1 DFQATT and CDR2 SNEGSKA (reference sequence). CDR3 protein: CSARQGLNTEAFF. The CDR3 DNA reads TGCAGTGCTAGACAGGGCCTGAACACTGAAGCTTTCTTT.

This clonotype has ten or more counts. The junction differs from germline at one of its ends, possibly a read error. The chain carries TRBV12-3 or TRBV12-4 and TRBJ2-2; possibly TRBD1 or TRBD2 for D (6 bases each). This CDR3 has 15 residues. Here the CDR3 reads CASSLAGGNTGELFF. The CDR3 DNA reads TGTGCCAGCAGCTTAGCCGGGGGCAACACCGGGGAGCTGTTTTTT.

This clonotype occurred a few times. This chain uses TRBV7-9 with TRBJ2-5; D gene ambiguous. CDR1 is SEHNR, CDR2 FQNEAQ, per germline (reference sequence). Trimming left V 5 bases short and J 9 bases short, with 16 bases between. The CDR3 has 13 amino acids. This CDR3 reads CASSQGLLKAQYF. CDR3 bases: TGTGCCAGCAGCCAAGGGCTCCTGAAGGCCCAGTACTTC.

The rearrangement links TRBV19 to TRBJ1-1; D is uncertain. Between the trimmed V and J ends, which lost 5 bases and 0 bases, there was a span of 13 bases. CDR1 and CDR2 from the germline V gene are LNHDA and SQIVND (reference sequence). This CDR3 comprises 15 residues. CDR3 sequence reads: CASSPRAGLNTEAFF. As DNA, the CDR3 is TGTGCCAGTAGTCCCCGGGCAGGCCTGAACACTGAAGCTTTCTTT.

This clonotype was counted at least ten times. The chain couples TRBV12-3 or TRBV12-4 to TRBJ1-1; TRBD1 agrees at 7 bases. The CDR3 runs 14 residues. Trimming removed 3 bases from V and 5 bases from J; junction bases left unmatched: 6. The CDR3 protein is CASSLGQGVTEAFF. The CDR3 DNA follows: TGTGCCAGCAGTTTGGGGCAGGGGGTAACTGAAGCTTTCTTT.

Remarks on this clonotype: A read error may explain this, as a much larger clone is one base away. This chain joins TRBV6-6 and TRBJ2-5; D ambiguous. In germline, CDR1 is MNHNY, CDR2 SVGAGI (reference sequence). The CDR3 length is 13 residues. CDR3 bases: TGTGCCAGCACCAGAGACCCTAGAGAGAACCAGTACTTC. Encoded protein: CASTRDPRENQYF.

The V gene is TRBV20-1, the J gene TRBJ2-7; D is perhaps TRBD2 (5 bases). V lost 7 bases and J lost 6, with 16 bases in between. The germline CDR1 and CDR2 sequences are DFQATT and SNEGSKA (reference sequence). This CDR3 region has 12 residues. CDR3 in amino acids: CSVILLAGEQYF. The CDR3 nucleotides are TGCAGTGTTATTCTTCTAGCTGGCGAGCAGTACTTC.

This clonotype was counted ten times or more. J is TRBJ2-3 and V is TRBV20-1; TRBD1 might be the D (5 bases). V lost 4 bases to trimming and J lost 2 bases, with 16 bases between them. The length of the CDR3 is 15 residues. Germline lookup yields CDR1 DFQATT and CDR2 SNEGSKA (reference sequence). The CDR3 is CSAKKSDSLTDTQYF. CDR3 sequence (DNA): TGCAGTGCTAAAAAATCCGACAGCCTCACAGATACGCAGTATTTT.

V gene TRBV19 combines with J gene TRBJ2-1; D unresolved. The germline gives CDR1 LNHDA, CDR2 SQIVND (reference sequence). The CDR3 extends over 15 amino acids. Trimming took off 5 bases at V and 0 bases at J, with 11 bases between the two ends. The CDR3 nucleotides are TGTGCCAGTAGTCCAGACGAGAGCTCCTACAATGAGCAGTTCTTC. Protein sequence: CASSPDESSYNEQFF. Variable domain in full (rest from reference TRBV19 and TRBJ2-1): DGGITQSPKYLFRKEGQNVTLSCEQNLNHDAMYWYRQDPGQGLRLIYYSQIVNDFQKGDIAEGYSVSREKKESFPLTVTSAQKNPTAFYLCASSPDESSYNEQFFGPGTRLTVL.

The V call is TRBV2, the J call TRBJ2-3, with TRBD1 matching 7 bases. Germline V gene sequence: CDR1 SNHLY, CDR2 FYNNEI. V shed 3 bases, J shed 0 bases, and the junction held 12 bases outside the gene matches. This CDR3 spans 18 amino acids. The CDR3 DNA follows: TGTGCCAGCAGTGATGGGAGCTTCACAGGGGTTAGCACAGATACGCAGTATTTT. As protein: CASSDGSFTGVSTDTQYF.

There are many counts of this clonotype. CDR3 sequence: CASSQGVREQFF. CDR3 nucleotide sequence: TGTGCCAGCAGCCAAGGTGTGAGGGAGCAGTTCTTC. V usage is TRBV14 and J usage is TRBJ2-1; D is unclear. Germline CDR1 and CDR2: SGHDN and FVKESK. V was trimmed by 1 base and J by 10 bases, leaving 8 bases between them. The CDR3 extends over 12 amino acids.

This clonotype was recorded at least ten times. The CDR3 is CASRQGWDEQFF. CDR3 DNA: TGTGCCAGCAGGCAGGGGTGGGATGAGCAGTTCTTC. The rearrangement links TRBV12-3 or TRBV12-4 to TRBJ2-1, with D maybe TRBD1 (6 bases). There are 12 residues in the CDR3. V lost 6 bases to trimming and J lost 8 bases, with 11 bases between them.